The rows below give T cell receptor beta chains drawn from one sample of a study of regulatory T cells in long-lasting Graves disease. TCRdb called the multiplex PCR reads again in MiXCR, with one record for every CDR3 protein. This sample yields 390,000 or so distinct CDR3 sequences, of which approximately 10% are seen a single time; approximately 20% belongs to the top ten. The sample was also linked to a second study, of T cells in Graves' hyperthyroidism and ophthalmopathy.

Specimen: peripheral blood mononuclear cells (PBMCs), collected at new diagnosis, from a patient treated with antithyroid drugs. The source is a woman aged 18-29 years with Graves disease. Each CDR3 is given with its conserved first and last residue. Clone size, where shown, is once, few, many, or a class for clones that have expanded.

TRBJ1-1 TRBV5-5 NA CASTHTQGGTTNTEALF
TRBJ2-3 TRBV27 many CASSLWAEPTDTQYF
TRBJ2-1 TRBV15 many CATSRDLTPEQFF
TRBJ2-4 TRBV15 few CATSRATGTNIQYF
TRBJ1-2 TRBV7-9 many CASRPTGTWLDYGYTF
TRBJ2-2 TRBV11-2 many CASSPPQLTNTGELFF
TRBJ2-7 TRBV12-3/TRBV12-4 many CASRDHRGFEQYF
TRBJ1-5 TRBV2 many CASSEGQGAGQPQHF
TRBJ1-1 TRBV29-1 NA CSVEDFARWGQNTEAFF
TRBJ1-2 TRBV4-3 many CASSQDDFWDARALSGYTF
TRBJ2-2 TRBV6-2/TRBV6-3 NA CASSYRTGDGGELFF
TRBJ2-5 TRBV7-2 NA CASRRILAGAETQYF
TRBJ2-7 TRBV20-1 few CSASGDPWEQYF
TRBJ1-6 TRBV12-3/TRBV12-4 many CASSFLDSNSPLHF
TRBJ2-4 TRBV6-2/TRBV6-3 NA CASSRLQGIAKNIQYF
TRBJ2-7 TRBV6-2/TRBV6-3 NA CASSYSNSNRGTYEQYF
TRBJ1-1 TRBV11-2 many CASSPPGSSEAFF
TRBJ2-1 TRBV28 many CASSTRLAGGPHEQFF
TRBJ2-5 TRBV7-2 many CASSFSQETQYF
TRBJ2-5 TRBV4-3 few CASSQVRGTLQETQYF
TRBJ1-5 TRBV30 NA CAWSTGYSNQPQHF
TRBJ2-7 TRBV4-1 few CASSQATGRREQYF
TRBJ1-1 TRBV27 few CATRAYRGSAEAFF
TRBJ2-1 TRBV7-2 NA CASSPSHTSIHEQFF
TRBJ1-1 TRBV19 few CASSMWRTSGAFF
TRBJ2-7 TRBV6-1 many CASSPISYEQYF
TRBJ1-5 TRBV20-1 many CSAAQPTGSTNQPQHF
TRBJ1-3 TRBV10-3 NA CAIGRNTIYF
TRBJ2-7 TRBV7-2 NA CASSGGLAGDLYEQYF
TRBJ1-2 TRBV19 many CASSIRGNYGYTF
TRBJ1-2 TRBV6-1 NA CARSLQGVYGYTF
TRBJ2-7 TRBV10-3 NA CAISDTTDSSYEQYF
TRBJ1-3 TRBV10-3 many CAISESGYSTGNTIYF
TRBJ2-1 TRBV19 NA CASSSTGTSGSWNEQFF
TRBJ2-5 TRBV6-2/TRBV6-3 many CASSYRPGKTQYF
TRBJ2-3 TRBV7-9 many CASIQGADTQYF